The 23 T cell receptor beta chains given below trace back to one sample, sequenced in a study of human T cells and chemical hapten exposure. TCRdb used MiXCR to reprocess the RACE reads, holding one entry per CDR3 protein. Found here are approximately 350,000 distinct CDR3 sequences, approximately 6.3% of them singletons; the top ten hold around 8.4%. Time point of the sample: patch test 1, 2 weeks after DPC sensitization. Treatment specified: therapeutic diphenylcyclopropenone sensitization with weekly scalp DPC. This specimen consisted of whole blood, obtained in connection with sensitization to the hapten diphenylcyclopropenone (DPC). These receptors were collected from a woman aged 18-29 years with alopecia areata. Some clones in this sample may be carry-over from other donors' samples.

The V and J genes are TRBV6-2 or TRBV6-3 and TRBJ1-4; unclear D gene. Trimming took 10 bases from V and 0 from J, leaving 18 bases between them. The CDR3 consists of 16 residues. In germline, CDR1 is MNHEY, CDR2 SVGEGT. For the CDR3, the DNA is TGTGCCACCTCGAACCCGAAGTGGGCAACTAATGAAAAACTGTTTTTT. It is translated as CATSNPKWATNEKLFF.

This clonotype was counted between two and nine times. In DNA, the CDR3 is TGTGCCAGCAGCTTTTATGGGGGTCCTAATGAAAAACTGTTTTTT. This sequence encodes CASSFYGGPNEKLFF. V and J are TRBV7-9 and TRBJ1-4; TRBD1 might be the D (5 bases). Germline CDR1 SEHNR, CDR2 FQNEAQ (reference sequence). The V and J ends lost 3 bases and 3 bases respectively, with 11 bases between them. The CDR3 is 15 amino acids.

This clonotype was counted between two and nine times. The rearrangement uses TRBV6-6 and TRBJ2-7, with 9 bases matching TRBD1. The length of the CDR3 is 15 residues. CDR1 is MNHNY, CDR2 SVGAGI, per germline (reference sequence). V trimming: 3 bases; J trimming: 0 bases; junction bases outside the gene matches: 3. The CDR3 here is CASSYKGQGSYEQYF. For the CDR3, the DNA is TGTGCCAGCAGTTATAAGGGACAGGGCTCCTACGAGCAGTACTTC.

Many counts were recorded for this clonotype. An end of the junction differs from the germline gene, which may be a read error. This chain joins TRBV5-1 and TRBJ1-1; D gene unclear. Germline CDR1 is SGHRS and CDR2 is YFSETQ. The CDR3 is 14 residues long. The CDR3 reads CASSLYRLNTEAFF. The CDR3 DNA is TGTGCCAGCAGTTTGTACAGACTGAACACTGAAGCTTTCTTT. Full variable domain (outside the CDR3, taken from reference TRBV5-1 and TRBJ1-1): KAGVTQTPRYLIKTRGQQVTLSCSPISGHRSVSWYQQTPGQGLQFLFEYFSETQRNKGNFPGRFSGRQFSNSRSEMNVSTLELGDSALYLCASSLYRLNTEAFFGQGTRLTVV.

The chain is built from TRBV7-9 and TRBJ1-1; no reliable D call. V was trimmed by 1 base and J by 2 bases, leaving 11 bases between them. Germline values: CDR1 SEHNR, CDR2 FQNEAQ (reference sequence). The CDR3 is made up of 15 amino acids. The CDR3 sequence: CASSLGRTANTEAFF. In DNA form, the CDR3 reads TGTGCCAGCAGCTTAGGTAGGACGGCTAACACTGAAGCTTTCTTT.

This clonotype turned up a few times. This sequence joins TRBV4-1 and TRBJ2-3, with 7 positions matching TRBD2. V lost 4 bases and J lost 3; bases outside the gene matches: 10. Germline V gives CDR1 MGHRA, CDR2 YSYEKL. This CDR3 spans 16 amino acids. The CDR3 bases are TGCGCCAGCAGCCTTGGAAGGGAGGGCCCTACAGATACGCAGTATTTT. It codes for CASSLGREGPTDTQYF.

The chain employs TRBV10-3 and TRBJ2-7; D perhaps matches TRBD1 (5 bases). Deletions cut 0 bases from V and 3 bases from J, with 9 bases between. This CDR3 spans 14 amino acids. The germline gives CDR1 ENHRY, CDR2 SYGVKD. The CDR3 protein is CAISESPTVYEQYF. In DNA, the CDR3 is TGTGCCATCAGTGAGTCCCCGACAGTCTACGAGCAGTACTTC.

This clonotype was detected ten times or more. The chain recombines TRBV2 with TRBJ2-3; D perhaps matches TRBD2 (7 bases). In germline, CDR1 is SNHLY, CDR2 FYNNEI. There are 16 residues in the CDR3. V lost 6 bases, J lost 6 bases, and 22 bases lay in between. This chain's CDR3 is CASRVSAGALTDTQYF. The CDR3 region has the DNA TGTGCCAGCAGGGTTTCCGCGGGGGCCCTTACGGATACGCAGTATTTT.

In its sample, this clonotype was seen a few times. The genes are TRBV4-2 and TRBJ2-5; D gene ambiguous. This CDR3 region has 15 residues. Trimming left V 0 bases short and J 5 bases short, with 13 bases between. CDR1 and CDR2 from the germline V gene are LGHNA and YNFKEQ. The CDR3 DNA reads as TGTGCCAGCAGCCAAGATCCAGTAGTAGGGGAGACCCAGTACTTC. Translated, it gives CASSQDPVVGETQYF.

The table lists this clonotype with many counts. V gene TRBV7-8 combines with J gene TRBJ2-5; D may match TRBD1 or TRBD2 (6 bases each). The CDR3 is 16 amino acids. V was trimmed by 6 bases and J by 3 bases, leaving 20 bases between them. Germline lookup yields CDR1 SGHVS and CDR2 FQNEAQ. The CDR3 spells CASSPSTGAAKETQYF. The CDR3 DNA follows: TGTGCCAGCAGTCCATCCACGGGGGCAGCGAAAGAGACCCAGTACTTC.

This clonotype was picked up a small number of times. The chain has TRBV6-2 or TRBV6-3 and TRBJ1-5, with D uncertain. Trimming took 0 bases from V and 5 from J, leaving 20 bases between them. This CDR3 has 18 residues. The germline CDR1 and CDR2 sequences are MNHEY and SVGEGT. CDR3 DNA sequence: TGTGCCAGCAGTTACTCAACGCTACAGAGTCCGGTGGATCAGCCCCAGCATTTT. It is translated as CASSYSTLQSPVDQPQHF.

This clonotype was detected a few times. The chain couples TRBV7-2 to TRBJ2-1, with D tentatively TRBD1 (7 bases). The CDR3 runs to 16 residues. Germline CDR1 reads SGHTA; CDR2 reads FQGNSA. The germline V and J ends were trimmed by 3 bases and 7 bases, with 19 bases remaining between them. Here the CDR3 DNA reads TGTGCCAGCAGCTTTCGAACAGGGGTCGGGGGAAATGAGCAGTTCTTC. Protein: CASSFRTGVGGNEQFF.

V is TRBV6-1 and J is TRBJ2-5; D tentatively reads TRBD1 or TRBD2 (5 bases each). V dropped 5 bases and J dropped 3 bases, with 16 bases sitting between them. The CDR3 totals 15 residues. Germline V CDR1 and CDR2: MNHNS, SASEGT. The CDR3 DNA reads TGTGCCAGCAGTACAACAGGAGGCGAAAAAGAGACCCAGTACTTC. It codes for CASSTTGGEKETQYF.

This clonotype was detected only a few times. This chain joins TRBV20-1 and TRBJ1-5; possibly TRBD1 for D (6 bases). The V end lost 5 bases, the J end lost 3 bases, and 8 bases lay between the germline ends. The CDR3 is made up of 12 amino acids. Looked up from germline, CDR1 is DFQATT and CDR2 is SNEGSKA (reference sequence). The CDR3 region has the DNA TGCAGTGCTCGGACAGACAATCAGCCCCAGCATTTT. Translating gives CSARTDNQPQHF.

V and J are TRBV6-2 or TRBV6-3 and TRBJ2-2; no reliable D call. Trimming pared 6 bases from V and 6 bases from J, leaving 11 bases between. There are 13 residues in the CDR3. Per the germline V gene, CDR1 is MNHEY and CDR2 is SVGEGT. CDR3 coding DNA: TGTGCCAGCAGCCCGAACCCACCCGGGGAGCTGTTTTTT. This codes for CASSPNPPGELFF.

J is TRBJ1-2 and V is TRBV20-1, with D maybe TRBD1 (6 bases). Germline V CDR1 and CDR2: DFQATT, SNEGSKA (reference sequence). The germline V and J ends were trimmed by 3 bases and 4 bases, with 18 bases remaining between them. This CDR3 comprises 15 residues. The CDR3 loop is CSASFGGHGSYGYTF. For the CDR3, the DNA is TGCAGTGCTAGTTTCGGGGGGCACGGGAGCTATGGCTACACCTTC.

J is TRBJ1-2 and V is TRBV10-2, with 7 bases matching TRBD1. CDR1 and CDR2 from the germline V gene are WSHSY and SAAADI. The CDR3 has 17 residues. Losses at the gene ends were 10 bases for V and 2 bases for J; bases not matched to a gene: 19. Here the CDR3 reads CATTLRRIGGANYGYTF. Here the CDR3 DNA reads TGCGCCACCACTCTTCGAAGGATAGGGGGCGCGAACTATGGCTACACCTTC.

The rearrangement joins TRBV27 to TRBJ2-2; TRBD1 matches at 11 bases. This CDR3 comprises 16 residues. Germline CDR1 MNHEY, CDR2 SMNVEV (reference sequence). V was pared by 7 bases and J by 6 bases, with 10 bases of the junction left unmatched. In DNA form, the CDR3 reads TGTGCCAGCACCTTCCGGGACAGGGGGAGCGCCGGGGAGCTGTTTTTT. It encodes CASTFRDRGSAGELFF.

This clonotype showed up many times. CDR3 in DNA: TGTGCCAGCAGCCAAGAAGCGGGGGCCGCCAATGAGCAGTTCTTC. Translation gives CASSQEAGAANEQFF. The chain uses TRBV4-2 and TRBJ2-1; TRBD2 matches at 8 bases. V gave up 0 bases and J gave up 6 bases; unmatched junction bases: 4. Germline CDR1 LGHNA, CDR2 YNFKEQ. The CDR3 consists of 15 residues.

V usage is TRBV6-2 or TRBV6-3 and J usage is TRBJ1-1, with TRBD1 matching 10 bases. The V gene's germline CDR1 is MNHEY and CDR2 SVGEGT. There are 15 residues in the CDR3. V lost 4 bases and J lost 4; bases outside the gene matches: 6. CDR3 DNA: TGTGCCAGCAGTTGGCCGGGACAGGGGAGCACTGAAGCTTTCTTT. Its protein product is CASSWPGQGSTEAFF.

The J gene is TRBJ1-3, the V gene TRBV2, with D possibly matching TRBD1 (6 bases). V lost 7 bases and J 2 bases, leaving 12 bases between the germline ends. The CDR3 sequence is 14 residues long. Per the germline V gene, CDR1 is SNHLY and CDR2 is FYNNEI. The DNA for the CDR3 is TGTGCCAGCACGGGGGGGCAGCCTGGAAACACCATATATTTT. Translated: CASTGGQPGNTIYF.

The table lists this clonotype with a few counts. For the CDR3, the DNA is TGTGCCAGCAGTCCTGGGGACAGGGTCGGTCATGGCTACACCTTC. Protein: CASSPGDRVGHGYTF. This rearrangement joins TRBV28 to TRBJ1-2; 9 bases are a match to TRBD1. The CDR3 is made up of 15 amino acids. The germline gives CDR1 MDHEN, CDR2 SYDVKM. The trim removed 5 bases at V and 6 bases at J, leaving 10 bases unmatched.

This clonotype was recorded a few times. V usage is TRBV20-1 and J usage is TRBJ1-1, with a tentative D call TRBD1 (5 bases). The V gene's germline CDR1 is DFQATT and CDR2 SNEGSKA (reference sequence). V gave up 2 bases and J gave up 0 bases, with 13 bases separating them. This CDR3 is 15 amino acids long. The CDR3 DNA reads TGCAGTGCTAGACCAGCCCCGGGGCTGAACACTGAAGCTTTCTTT. Residues: CSARPAPGLNTEAFF.